This TCR beta chain derives from a study of blood T cell repertoires in COVID-19. Libraries were prepared by immunoSEQ multiplex PCR; TCRdb keeps only in-frame clonotypes and omits some of them. The sample has around 330,000 clones; roughly 90% are singletons. V dropped 3 bases and J dropped 6; count of bases not matched to a gene: 5. Germline V gene data show CDR1 as ENHRY and CDR2 as SYGVKD. The CDR3 loop spans 14 amino acids. The V gene is TRBV10-3, the J gene TRBJ2-1, with TRBD2 matching over 7 bases. Sequenced material: peripheral blood. The sequence came from a woman in her 50s with active or convalescent COVID-19. CDR3 loop: CAISERLAGNEQFF. The CDR3 DNA reads TGTGCCATCAGTGAAAGACTAGCCGGCAATGAGCAGTTCTTC.